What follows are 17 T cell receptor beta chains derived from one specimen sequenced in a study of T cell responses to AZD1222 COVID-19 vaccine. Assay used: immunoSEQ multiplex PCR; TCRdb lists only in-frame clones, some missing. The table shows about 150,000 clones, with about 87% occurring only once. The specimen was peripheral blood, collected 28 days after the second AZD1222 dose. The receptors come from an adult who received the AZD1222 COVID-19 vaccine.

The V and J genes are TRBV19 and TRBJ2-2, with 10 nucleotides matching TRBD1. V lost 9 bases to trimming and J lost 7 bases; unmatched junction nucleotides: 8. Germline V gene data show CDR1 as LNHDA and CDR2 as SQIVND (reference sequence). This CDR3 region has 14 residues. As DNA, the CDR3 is TGTGCCAGCGATAGACAGGGGGCCAACGGGGAGCTGTTTTTT. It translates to CASDRQGANGELFF.

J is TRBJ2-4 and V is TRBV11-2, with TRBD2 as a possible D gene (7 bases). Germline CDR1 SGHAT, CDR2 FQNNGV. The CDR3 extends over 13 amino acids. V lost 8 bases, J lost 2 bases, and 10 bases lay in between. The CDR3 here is CASAGATKNIQYF. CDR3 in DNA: TGTGCCAGCGCGGGGGCGACCAAAAACATTCAGTACTTC.

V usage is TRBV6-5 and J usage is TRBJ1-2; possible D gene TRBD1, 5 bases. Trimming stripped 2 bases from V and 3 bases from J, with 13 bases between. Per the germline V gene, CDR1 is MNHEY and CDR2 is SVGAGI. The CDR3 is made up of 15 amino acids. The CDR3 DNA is TGTGCCAGCAGTTACGTAAACGGGGGGGACTATGGCTACACCTTC. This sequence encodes CASSYVNGGDYGYTF.

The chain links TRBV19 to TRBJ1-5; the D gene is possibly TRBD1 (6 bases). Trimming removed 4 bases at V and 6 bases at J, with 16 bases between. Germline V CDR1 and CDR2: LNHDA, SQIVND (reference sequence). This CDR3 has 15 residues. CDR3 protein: CASSTRGGDPQPQHF. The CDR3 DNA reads TGTGCCAGTAGTACCAGGGGAGGGGACCCTCAGCCCCAGCATTTT.

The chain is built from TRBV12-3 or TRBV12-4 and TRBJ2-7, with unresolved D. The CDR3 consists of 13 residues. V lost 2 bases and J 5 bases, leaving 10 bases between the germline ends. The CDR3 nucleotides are TGTGCCAGCAGTTTAAGTGATAGGGACGAGCAGTACTTC. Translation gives CASSLSDRDEQYF.

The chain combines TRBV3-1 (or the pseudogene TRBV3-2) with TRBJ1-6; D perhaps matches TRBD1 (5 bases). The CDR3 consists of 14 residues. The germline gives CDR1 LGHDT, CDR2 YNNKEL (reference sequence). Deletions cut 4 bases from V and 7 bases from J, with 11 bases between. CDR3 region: CASSLGTDNSPLHF. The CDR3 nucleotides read TGTGCCAGCAGCCTCGGGACGGACAATTCACCCCTCCACTTT.

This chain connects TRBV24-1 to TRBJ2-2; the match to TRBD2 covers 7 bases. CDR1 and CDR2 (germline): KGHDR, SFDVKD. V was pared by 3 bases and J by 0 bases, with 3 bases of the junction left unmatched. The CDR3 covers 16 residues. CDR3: CATSDPLAANTGELFF. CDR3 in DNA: TGTGCCACCAGTGATCCCCTAGCGGCGAACACCGGGGAGCTGTTTTTT.

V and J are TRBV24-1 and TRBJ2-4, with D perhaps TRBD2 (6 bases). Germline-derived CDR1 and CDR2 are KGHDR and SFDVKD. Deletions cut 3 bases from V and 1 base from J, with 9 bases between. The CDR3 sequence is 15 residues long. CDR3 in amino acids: CATSDGGTAKNIQYF. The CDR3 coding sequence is TGTGCCACCAGTGATGGGGGGACGGCCAAAAACATTCAGTACTTC.

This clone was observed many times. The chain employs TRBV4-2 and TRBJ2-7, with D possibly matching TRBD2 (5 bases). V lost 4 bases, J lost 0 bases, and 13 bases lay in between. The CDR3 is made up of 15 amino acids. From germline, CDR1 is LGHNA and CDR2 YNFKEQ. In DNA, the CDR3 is TGTGCCAGCAGCCTCCGGACTGGGAGCTCCTACGAGCAGTACTTC. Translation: CASSLRTGSSYEQYF.

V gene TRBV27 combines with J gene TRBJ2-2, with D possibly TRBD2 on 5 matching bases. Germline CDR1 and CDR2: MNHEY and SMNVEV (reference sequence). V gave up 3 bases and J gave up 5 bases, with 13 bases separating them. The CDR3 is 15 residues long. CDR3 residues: CASSFALSGTGELFF. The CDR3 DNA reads TGTGCCAGCAGTTTCGCTTTGAGCGGTACCGGGGAGCTGTTTTTT.

CDR3 protein: CASSQGGGNQPQHF. The CDR3 nucleotides read TGTGCCAGCAGCCAGGGGGGGGGCAATCAGCCCCAGCATTTT. The V gene is TRBV21-1, the J gene TRBJ1-5. TRBV21-1 is a known pseudogene. The CDR3 spans 14 residues.

CDR3 DNA sequence: TGTGCCAGCAGAAATCTGGGGGGCCCTAATGAAAAACTGTTTTTT. Translation gives CASRNLGGPNEKLFF. The chain links TRBV7-8 to TRBJ1-4; perhaps TRBD1 as D (6 bases). The CDR3 extends over 15 amino acids. The ends were cut back, 6 bases at V and 3 bases at J, with 14 bases in the middle. Germline V gives CDR1 SGHVS, CDR2 FQNEAQ. Variable domain in full (rest from reference TRBV7-8 and TRBJ1-4): GAGVSQSPRYKVAKRGQDVALRCDPISGHVSLFWYQQALGQGPEFLTYFQNEAQLDKSGLPSDRFFAERPEGSVSTLKIQRTQQEDSAVYLCASRNLGGPNEKLFFGSGTQLSVL.

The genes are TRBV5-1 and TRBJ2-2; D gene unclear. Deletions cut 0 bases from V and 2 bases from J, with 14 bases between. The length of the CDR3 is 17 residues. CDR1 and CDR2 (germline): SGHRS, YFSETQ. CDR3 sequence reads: CASSLGLASGNTGELFF. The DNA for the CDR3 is TGCGCCAGCAGCTTGGGACTCGCTAGTGGCAACACCGGGGAGCTGTTTTTT.

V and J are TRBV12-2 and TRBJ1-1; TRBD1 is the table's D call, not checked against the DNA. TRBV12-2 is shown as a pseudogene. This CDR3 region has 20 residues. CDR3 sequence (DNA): TGTGCAAGTCGCTTAGAGCCGTCCGACAGGGGGCTACCCATGAACACTGAAGCTTTCTTT. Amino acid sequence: CASRLEPSDRGLPMNTEAFF.

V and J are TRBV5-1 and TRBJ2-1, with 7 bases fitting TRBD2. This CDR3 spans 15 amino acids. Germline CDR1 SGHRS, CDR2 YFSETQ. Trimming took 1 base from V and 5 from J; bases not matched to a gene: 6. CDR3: CASSLLASGNNEQFF. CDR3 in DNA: TGCGCCAGCAGCTTGTTGGCTAGCGGAAACAATGAGCAGTTCTTC.

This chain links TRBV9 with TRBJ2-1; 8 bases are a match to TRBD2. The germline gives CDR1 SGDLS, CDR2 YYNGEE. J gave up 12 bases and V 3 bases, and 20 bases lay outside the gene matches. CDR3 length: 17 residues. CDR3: CASSESPGGAQSKVQFF. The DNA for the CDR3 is TGTGCCAGCAGCGAGAGCCCCGGGGGGGCGCAGAGTAAGGTGCAGTTCTTC. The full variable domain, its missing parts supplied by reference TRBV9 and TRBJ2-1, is DSGVTQTPKHLITATGQRVTLRCSPRSGDLSVYWYQQSLDQGLQFLIQYYNGEERAKGNILERFSAQQFPDLHSELNLSSLELGDSALYFCASSESPGGAQSKVQFFGPGTRLTVL.

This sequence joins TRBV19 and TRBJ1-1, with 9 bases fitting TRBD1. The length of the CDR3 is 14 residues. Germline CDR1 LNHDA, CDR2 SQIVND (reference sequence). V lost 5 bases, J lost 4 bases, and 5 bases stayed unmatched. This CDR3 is CASSLRDRVTEAFF. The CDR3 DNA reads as TGTGCCAGTAGTCTCCGGGACAGGGTCACTGAAGCTTTCTTT.